These T cell receptor beta chains were read from a single sample in a study of technical replicates of blood from a handful of donors. Libraries were prepared by immunoSEQ multiplex PCR; TCRdb keeps only in-frame clonotypes and omits some of them. The table records about 74,000 clones, 95% of them present only once. Specimen: T cells isolated from PBMCs. These TCRs come from a human donor in good health. Both conserved end residues are part of each CDR3. The order of the fields is D gene, V gene, clone size, J gene, CDR3 protein, CDR3 DNA. D genes are given only for firm matches. Where a row states a size, it is once, few, many or the class of an expanded clone; other rows omit it.

d_call: TRBD2
v_call: TRBV10-3
clone_size: .
j_call: TRBJ2-1
cdr3_aa: CAISVSGGLAGAGSYNEQFF
cdr3_nt: TGTGCCATCAGTGTCTCAGGGGGACTAGCGGGAGCGGGCTCCTACAATGAGCAGTTCTTC

d_call: .
v_call: TRBV18
clone_size: .
j_call: TRBJ2-5
cdr3_aa: CASSPQVRGGETQYF
cdr3_nt: TGTGCCAGCTCACCACAGGTACGCGGCGGTGAGACCCAGTACTTC

d_call: .
v_call: TRBV14
clone_size: .
j_call: TRBJ1-2
cdr3_aa: CASSQDPRGDNYGYTF
cdr3_nt: TGTGCCAGCAGCCAAGATCCTCGGGGAGATAACTATGGCTACACCTTC

d_call: .
v_call: TRBV4-1
clone_size: .
j_call: TRBJ2-7
cdr3_aa: CASSQAVDLYEQYF
cdr3_nt: TGCGCCAGCAGCCAGGCGGTGGATCTTTACGAGCAGTACTTC

d_call: .
v_call: TRBV28
clone_size: .
j_call: TRBJ1-5
cdr3_aa: CASSLGYRVSNQPQHF
cdr3_nt: TGTGCCAGCAGTTTAGGCTACAGGGTAAGCAATCAGCCCCAGCATTTT

d_call: .
v_call: TRBV5-1
clone_size: .
j_call: TRBJ2-5
cdr3_aa: CASSLWGGPQETQYF
cdr3_nt: TGCGCCAGCAGCTTGTGGGGGGGGCCTCAAGAGACCCAGTACTTC

d_call: TRBD1
v_call: TRBV25-1
clone_size: .
j_call: TRBJ1-5
cdr3_aa: CASSPAGGRNQPQHF
cdr3_nt: TGTGCCAGCAGTCCGGCAGGGGGTCGTAATCAGCCCCAGCATTTT

d_call: .
v_call: TRBV7-2
clone_size: .
j_call: TRBJ2-7
cdr3_aa: CASSLGGRYEQYF
cdr3_nt: TGTGCCAGCAGCTTAGGTGGGCGCTACGAGCAGTACTTC

d_call: .
v_call: TRBV18
clone_size: .
j_call: TRBJ1-2
cdr3_aa: CASSPGSSGYTF
cdr3_nt: TGTGCCAGCTCCCCCGGGTCTAGTGGCTACACCTTC

d_call: .
v_call: TRBV27
clone_size: once
j_call: TRBJ2-7
cdr3_aa: CASTPTGVHEQYF
cdr3_nt: TGTGCCAGCACTCCGACGGGGGTTCACGAGCAGTACTTC

d_call: .
v_call: TRBV27
clone_size: .
j_call: TRBJ2-7
cdr3_aa: CASSNRAAYEQYF
cdr3_nt: TGTGCCAGCTCCAACAGGGCCGCCTACGAGCAGTACTTC

d_call: TRBD1
v_call: TRBV9
clone_size: .
j_call: TRBJ1-5
cdr3_aa: CASSRGQGKEQPQHF
cdr3_nt: TGTGCCAGCAGCCGGGGACAGGGGAAGGAACAGCCCCAGCATTTT

d_call: .
v_call: TRBV11-2
clone_size: .
j_call: TRBJ2-1
cdr3_aa: CASSLGFLADEQFF
cdr3_nt: TGTGCCAGCAGCTTAGGGTTTTTGGCGGATGAGCAGTTCTTC

d_call: TRBD1
v_call: TRBV4-1
clone_size: .
j_call: TRBJ1-4
cdr3_aa: CASSQDDWAGGAWNEKLFF
cdr3_nt: TGCGCCAGCAGCCAAGATGATTGGGCAGGGGGCGCTTGGAATGAAAAACTGTTTTTT

d_call: TRBD1
v_call: TRBV5-5
clone_size: .
j_call: TRBJ1-5
cdr3_aa: CASSSTGYNQPQHF
cdr3_nt: TGTGCCAGCAGCTCGACAGGGTACAATCAGCCCCAGCATTTT

d_call: TRBD2
v_call: TRBV11-2
clone_size: .
j_call: TRBJ2-1
cdr3_aa: CASSLGSSGTGYNEQFF
cdr3_nt: TGTGCCAGCAGCTTGGGATCTAGCGGAACGGGCTACAATGAGCAGTTCTTC

d_call: .
v_call: TRBV28
clone_size: .
j_call: TRBJ2-3
cdr3_aa: CASSQGGPSGDTQYF
cdr3_nt: TGTGCCAGCAGTCAAGGGGGTCCGAGTGGAGATACGCAGTATTTT

d_call: TRBD2
v_call: TRBV4-1
clone_size: .
j_call: TRBJ2-1
cdr3_aa: CASSQVAGTSGGTHEQFF
cdr3_nt: TGCGCCAGCAGCCAAGTAGCCGGGACTAGCGGGGGCACACATGAGCAGTTCTTC

d_call: .
v_call: TRBV21-1
clone_size: .
j_call: TRBJ2-7
cdr3_aa: CASILKVSGKEYF
cdr3_nt: TGTGCCAGCATCTTGAAAGTAAGCGGGAAGGAGTACTTC

d_call: .
v_call: TRBV2
clone_size: once
j_call: TRBJ1-1
cdr3_aa: CASSEYRGGAGREAFF
cdr3_nt: TGTGCCAGCAGTGAATATCGTGGTGGTGCGGGACGTGAAGCTTTCTTT

d_call: .
v_call: TRBV10-1
clone_size: .
j_call: TRBJ1-1
cdr3_aa: CASREGLNTEAFF
cdr3_nt: TGCGCCAGCAGAGAGGGACTCAACACTGAAGCTTTCTTT

d_call: .
v_call: TRBV5-6
clone_size: .
j_call: TRBJ1-5
cdr3_aa: CASRTSGTSGPQHF
cdr3_nt: TGTGCCAGCAGAACTTCGGGGACTTCAGGGCCCCAGCATTTT

d_call: .
v_call: TRBV4-2
clone_size: once
j_call: TRBJ2-7
cdr3_aa: CASSQERLVGPPYF
cdr3_nt: TGTGCCAGCAGCCAAGAGAGGCTAGTTGGCCCGCCGTACTTC

d_call: .
v_call: TRBV27
clone_size: .
j_call: TRBJ1-5
cdr3_aa: CASSRGGKGEPQHF
cdr3_nt: TGTGCCAGCAGTAGGGGGGGGAAAGGGGAGCCCCAGCATTTT

d_call: .
v_call: TRBV20-1
clone_size: .
j_call: TRBJ2-7
cdr3_aa: CSARWRGEQYF
cdr3_nt: TGCAGTGCGAGATGGCGAGGCGAGCAGTACTTC

d_call: TRBD2
v_call: TRBV7-2
clone_size: .
j_call: TRBJ2-7
cdr3_aa: CASSLSPWGGSYEQYF
cdr3_nt: TGTGCCAGCAGCCTATCACCTTGGGGGGGATCCTACGAGCAGTACTTC

d_call: TRBD1
v_call: TRBV5-1
clone_size: .
j_call: TRBJ1-2
cdr3_aa: CASSALSRTGGYGYTF
cdr3_nt: TGCGCCAGCAGCGCGCTCTCTAGGACAGGGGGCTATGGCTACACCTTC

d_call: TRBD1
v_call: TRBV10-2
clone_size: .
j_call: TRBJ2-7
cdr3_aa: CASSDQQGAYEQYF
cdr3_nt: TGCGCCAGCAGTGACCAACAGGGGGCCTACGAGCAGTACTTC

d_call: .
v_call: TRBV13
clone_size: .
j_call: TRBJ1-1
cdr3_aa: CASSLAVRTEAFF
cdr3_nt: TGTGCCAGCAGCTTAGCCGTTCGTACTGAAGCTTTCTTT

d_call: .
v_call: TRBV7-9
clone_size: .
j_call: TRBJ1-3
cdr3_aa: CASSFARGAGNTIYF
cdr3_nt: TGTGCCAGCAGCTTCGCGCGCGGGGCAGGAAACACCATATATTTT

d_call: TRBD2
v_call: TRBV5-4
clone_size: .
j_call: TRBJ2-7
cdr3_aa: CASSLALAGDYEQYF
cdr3_nt: TGTGCCAGCAGCTTGGCCCTAGCGGGAGACTACGAGCAGTACTTC

d_call: TRBD1
v_call: TRBV2
clone_size: .
j_call: TRBJ2-2
cdr3_aa: CATRDRERGELFF
cdr3_nt: TGTGCCACCCGGGACAGGGAACGCGGGGAGCTGTTTTTT

d_call: .
v_call: TRBV6-1
clone_size: .
j_call: TRBJ2-7
cdr3_aa: CASSSGAEEYEQYF
cdr3_nt: TGTGCCAGCAGTTCCGGAGCCGAGGAATACGAGCAGTACTTC

d_call: TRBD1
v_call: TRBV5-4
clone_size: .
j_call: TRBJ1-1
cdr3_aa: CASSLWDSTEAFF
cdr3_nt: TGTGCCAGCAGCTTGTGGGACAGCACTGAAGCTTTCTTT

d_call: .
v_call: TRBV7-9
clone_size: .
j_call: TRBJ2-3
cdr3_aa: CASSWVTDKDTQYF
cdr3_nt: TGTGCCAGCAGCTGGGTGACAGACAAAGATACGCAGTATTTT

d_call: .
v_call: TRBV7-9
clone_size: .
j_call: TRBJ2-1
cdr3_aa: CASSSGGNEQFF
cdr3_nt: TGTGCCAGCAGTTCCGGGGGCAATGAGCAGTTCTTC

d_call: TRBD1
v_call: TRBV2
clone_size: .
j_call: TRBJ2-3
cdr3_aa: CASSMIQGDTDTQYF
cdr3_nt: TGTGCCAGCAGCATGATCCAGGGGGACACAGATACGCAGTATTTT

d_call: .
v_call: TRBV23-1
clone_size: few
j_call: TRBJ1-1
cdr3_aa: CASSQPRQDHNTEAFF
cdr3_nt: TGCGCCAGCAGTCAGCCTCGACAGGACCACAACACTGAAGCTTTCTTT

d_call: TRBD2
v_call: TRBV9
clone_size: .
j_call: TRBJ2-2
cdr3_aa: CASSIQTSPGELFF
cdr3_nt: TGTGCCAGCAGCATCCAGACTAGCCCCGGGGAGCTGTTTTTT

d_call: .
v_call: TRBV4-1
clone_size: once
j_call: TRBJ1-1
cdr3_aa: CASSQEQAFEAFF
cdr3_nt: TGCGCCAGCAGCCAAGAACAGGCCTTTGAAGCTTTCTTT

d_call: .
v_call: TRBV2
clone_size: .
j_call: TRBJ1-1
cdr3_aa: CASFVGTVNTEAFF
cdr3_nt: TGTGCCAGCTTCGTGGGGACTGTGAACACTGAAGCTTTCTTT

d_call: TRBD1
v_call: TRBV11-2
clone_size: .
j_call: TRBJ1-1
cdr3_aa: CASSLGQDYEAFF
cdr3_nt: TGTGCCAGCAGCCTTGGACAGGACTATGAAGCTTTCTTT

d_call: TRBD1
v_call: TRBV5-4
clone_size: .
j_call: TRBJ1-2
cdr3_aa: CASSLGADRGGYTF
cdr3_nt: TGTGCCAGCAGCTTGGGGGCGGACAGGGGTGGCTACACCTTC

d_call: TRBD2
v_call: TRBV11-2
clone_size: .
j_call: TRBJ2-5
cdr3_aa: CASSRGGAGETQYF
cdr3_nt: TGTGCCAGCAGCCGCGGGGGGGCCGGGGAGACCCAGTACTTC

d_call: TRBD2
v_call: TRBV30
clone_size: .
j_call: TRBJ2-5
cdr3_aa: CAWSSAGYQETQYF
cdr3_nt: TGTGCCTGGAGTTCAGCGGGATACCAAGAGACCCAGTACTTC